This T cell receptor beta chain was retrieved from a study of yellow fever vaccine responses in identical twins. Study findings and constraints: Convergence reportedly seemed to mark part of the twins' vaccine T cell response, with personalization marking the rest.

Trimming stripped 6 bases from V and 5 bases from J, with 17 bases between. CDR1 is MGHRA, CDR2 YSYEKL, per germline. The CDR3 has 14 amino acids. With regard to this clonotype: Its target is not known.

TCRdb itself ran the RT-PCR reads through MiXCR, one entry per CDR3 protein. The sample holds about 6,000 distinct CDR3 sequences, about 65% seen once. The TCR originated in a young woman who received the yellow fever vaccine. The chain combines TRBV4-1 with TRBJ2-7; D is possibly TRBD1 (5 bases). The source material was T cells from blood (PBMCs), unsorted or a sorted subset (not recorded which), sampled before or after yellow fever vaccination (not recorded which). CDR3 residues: CASSSIQGFNEQYF. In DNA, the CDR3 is TGCGCCAGCAGTTCAATTCAGGGCTTCAACGAGCAGTACTTC.